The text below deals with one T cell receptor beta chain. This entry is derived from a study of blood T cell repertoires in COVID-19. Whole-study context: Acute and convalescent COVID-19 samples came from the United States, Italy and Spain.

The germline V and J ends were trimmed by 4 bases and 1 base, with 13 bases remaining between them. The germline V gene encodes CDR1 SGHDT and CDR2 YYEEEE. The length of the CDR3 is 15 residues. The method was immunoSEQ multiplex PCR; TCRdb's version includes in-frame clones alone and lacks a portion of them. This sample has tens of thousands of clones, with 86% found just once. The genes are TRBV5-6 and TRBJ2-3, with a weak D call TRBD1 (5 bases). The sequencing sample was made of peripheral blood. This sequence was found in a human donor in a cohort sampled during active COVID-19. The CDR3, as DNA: TGTGCCAGCAGCCAGAGACAGCCGGGCACAGATACGCAGTATTTT. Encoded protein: CASSQRQPGTDTQYF.